This is a list of T cell receptor beta chains from one sample in a study of blood T cell repertoires in COVID-19. Generated by immunoSEQ multiplex PCR, the TCRdb table keeps only in-frame clones and is missing some. The table shows roughly 250,000 clones, with 87% occurring only once. Sequencing input: PBMCs or T cells enriched from blood (not recorded which). The receptor source for this set is a woman younger than 45 with acute COVID-19. Both conserved end residues are part of each CDR3. The D gene is left open where the match is weak. Clone size is stated in some rows and not others, as once, few, many or a class when expanded.

v_call	d_call	j_call	clone_size	cdr3_aa	cdr3_nt
TRBV18	TRBD1	TRBJ2-5	NA	CASSPRGQEETQYF	TGTGCCAGCTCACCCCGCGGACAGGAAGAGACCCAGTACTTC
TRBV18	NA	TRBJ2-3	NA	CASSPMSTDTQYF	TGTGCCAGCTCACCCATGAGCACAGATACGCAGTATTTT
TRBV6-5	NA	TRBJ1-1	NA	CASSYAGGTEAFF	TGTGCCAGCAGTTACGCGGGGGGGACTGAAGCTTTCTTT
TRBV2	TRBD1	TRBJ1-6	NA	CASSRDRGSPLHF	TGTGCCAGCAGCCGTGACAGGGGATCACCCCTCCACTTT
TRBV6-5	NA	TRBJ1-1	NA	CASRPNPGQNTEAFF	TGTGCCAGCAGACCCAACCCCGGACAGAACACTGAAGCTTTCTTT
TRBV4-2	TRBD2	TRBJ2-5	NA	CASSQGSGGLLGATQYF	TGTGCCAGCAGCCAAGGAAGCGGGGGGCTCCTCGGGGCGACCCAGTACTTC
TRBV7-8	NA	TRBJ1-2	NA	CASSLLGGANYGYTF	TGTGCCAGCAGCTTATTGGGGGGGGCTAACTATGGCTACACCTTC
TRBV4-3	NA	TRBJ1-1	NA	CASSQDSQGMTEAFF	TGCGCCAGCAGCCAAGACTCCCAGGGGATGACTGAAGCTTTCTTT
TRBV6-5	NA	TRBJ2-7	NA	CASSYRELPYEQYF	TGTGCCAGCAGTTACAGGGAGCTACCCTACGAGCAGTACTTC
TRBV5-1	NA	TRBJ1-2	NA	CASSFSSGVGGYTF	TGCGCCAGCAGCTTTAGCTCAGGGGTGGGTGGCTACACCTTC
TRBV21-1	NA	TRBJ1-5	NA	CASSNEAGGQGGDQPQHF	TGTGCCAGCAGCAATGAGGCGGGTGGACAGGGTGGAGATCAGCCCCAGCATTTT
TRBV6-5	NA	TRBJ1-2	NA	CASSYSRRGDYGYTF	TGTGCCAGCAGTTACTCGCGCAGGGGTGATTATGGCTACACCTTC
TRBV12-3/TRBV12-4	TRBD1	TRBJ1-2	NA	CASSSDRGVGYTF	TGTGCCAGCAGCTCGGACAGGGGTGTCGGCTACACCTTC
TRBV6-2/TRBV6-3	NA	TRBJ1-2	NA	CASSVDSPNYGYTF	TGTGCCAGCAGTGTGGACAGTCCTAACTATGGCTACACCTTC
TRBV12-5	TRBD1	TRBJ1-5	NA	CASGIPGQGPQPQHF	TGTGCTAGTGGGATCCCGGGACAGGGCCCTCAGCCCCAGCATTTT
TRBV19	NA	TRBJ1-3	NA	CASSIDHLGGSGNTIYF	TGTGCCAGTAGTATAGATCATTTGGGGGGTTCTGGAAACACCATATATTTT
TRBV4-3	TRBD1	TRBJ1-1	NA	CASSQADRGNTEAFF	TGCGCCAGCAGCCAGGCCGACAGGGGGAACACTGAAGCTTTCTTT
TRBV30	NA	TRBJ1-3	once	CAWSGPSGNTIYF	TGTGCCTGGAGTGGTCCGTCTGGAAACACCATATATTTT
TRBV11-2	NA	TRBJ2-2	few	CASSLATGELFF	TGTGCCAGCAGCTTAGCTACCGGGGAGCTGTTTTTT
TRBV18	NA	TRBJ2-7	NA	CASSLFAGTGGEYEQYF	TGTGCCAGCTCACTATTCGCAGGCACAGGGGGGGAATACGAGCAGTACTTC
TRBV18	TRBD1	TRBJ2-7	NA	CASSPPGQASYEQYF	TGTGCCAGCTCACCACCTGGACAGGCGTCCTACGAGCAGTACTTC
TRBV5-4	NA	TRBJ1-5	NA	CASSAGGGGNQPQHF	TGTGCCAGCAGCGCGGGGGGAGGCGGCAATCAGCCCCAGCATTTT
TRBV25-1	TRBD1	TRBJ1-4	NA	CASNTGGNEKLFF	TGTGCCAGCAACACAGGGGGCAACGAAAAACTGTTTTTT
TRBV10-3	NA	TRBJ1-2	NA	CAISGGEGEGYTF	TGTGCCATCAGTGGAGGCGAGGGGGAAGGCTACACCTTC
TRBV7-2	NA	TRBJ2-3	NA	CASSLVLLGTDTQYF	TGTGCCAGCAGCTTAGTACTTTTAGGCACAGATACGCAGTATTTT
TRBV2	TRBD2	TRBJ2-5	NA	CASSASGEGETQYF	TGTGCCAGCAGTGCGAGCGGGGAAGGGGAGACCCAGTACTTC
TRBV4-3	NA	TRBJ2-7	NA	CASSQDAREQYF	TGCGCCAGCAGCCAAGATGCGAGGGAGCAGTACTTC
TRBV20-1	NA	TRBJ2-1	few	CSASHRGAYNEQFF	TGCAGTGCTAGTCACCGGGGAGCCTACAATGAGCAGTTCTTC
TRBV4-2	NA	TRBJ1-3	once	CASSQEDSSGNTIYF	TGTGCCAGCAGCCAGGAGGACAGCTCTGGAAACACCATATATTTT
TRBV19	TRBD2	TRBJ2-7	NA	CASTRSGGPSYEQYF	TGTGCCAGTACCCGAAGCGGGGGGCCCTCCTACGAGCAGTACTTC
TRBV19	TRBD1	TRBJ1-1	NA	CASSVREQGGNTEAFF	TGTGCCAGTAGTGTGAGGGAACAGGGGGGGAACACTGAAGCTTTCTTT
TRBV10-3	NA	TRBJ1-6	NA	CAIRAGSSYNSPLHF	TGTGCCATCCGCGCCGGGAGCTCCTATAATTCACCCCTCCACTTT
TRBV3-1/TRBV3-2	TRBD2	TRBJ2-7	many	CASSPEAASGGPTYEQYF	TGTGCCAGCAGCCCAGAGGCGGCTAGCGGGGGTCCCACCTACGAGCAGTACTTC
TRBV19	NA	TRBJ1-1	once	CASSLIDRSKGEAFF	TGTGCCAGTAGTCTCATCGACAGGTCCAAGGGGGAAGCTTTCTTT
TRBV4-3	NA	TRBJ1-6	NA	CASSPGLTSSPLHF	TGCGCCAGCAGTCCAGGGTTGACGAGTTCACCCCTCCACTTT
TRBV7-9	TRBD1	TRBJ2-3	NA	CAIRQGPSTDTQYF	TGTGCCATCAGACAGGGCCCCAGCACAGATACGCAGTATTTT
TRBV7-6	TRBD1	TRBJ1-4	NA	CASGLGQVATNEKLFF	TGTGCCAGCGGCTTAGGACAGGTTGCAACTAATGAAAAACTGTTTTTT
TRBV5-6	NA	TRBJ1-4	NA	CASSYPQYEKLFF	TGTGCCAGCAGCTACCCACAGTATGAAAAACTGTTTTTT
TRBV7-8	TRBD1	TRBJ2-1	NA	CASSLAETGATSREQFF	TGTGCCAGCAGCTTAGCCGAGACAGGGGCCACCTCGAGGGAGCAGTTCTTC
TRBV7-7	NA	TRBJ1-1	NA	CASRFPGTMNTEAFF	TGTGCTAGCAGGTTTCCCGGGACAATGAACACTGAAGCTTTCTTT
TRBV7-9	NA	TRBJ2-7	NA	CASSLDRGTLSYEQYF	TGTGCCAGCAGCTTAGACCGGGGGACGCTTTCCTACGAGCAGTACTTC